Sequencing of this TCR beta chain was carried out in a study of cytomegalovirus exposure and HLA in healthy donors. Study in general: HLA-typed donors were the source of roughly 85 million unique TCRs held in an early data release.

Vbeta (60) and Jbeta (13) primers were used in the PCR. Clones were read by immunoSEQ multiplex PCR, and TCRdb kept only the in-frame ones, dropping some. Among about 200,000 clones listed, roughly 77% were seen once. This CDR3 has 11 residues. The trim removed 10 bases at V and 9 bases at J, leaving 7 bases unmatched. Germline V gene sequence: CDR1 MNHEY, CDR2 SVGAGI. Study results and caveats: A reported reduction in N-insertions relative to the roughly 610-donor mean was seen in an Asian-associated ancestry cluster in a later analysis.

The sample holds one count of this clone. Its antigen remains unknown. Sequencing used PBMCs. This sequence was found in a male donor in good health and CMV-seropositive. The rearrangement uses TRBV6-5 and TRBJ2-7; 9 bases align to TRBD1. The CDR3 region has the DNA TGTGCCACCCACAGGGGGCGCGGGCAGTACTTC. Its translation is CATHRGRGQYF.